This TCR beta chain was sequenced in a study of identifying expanded T cells in peripheral blood. General study results and limits: Differentially abundant clones: about 1.1 between replicates, 16.4 at roughly 13 days, 18 to 20 at four.

Turning to this clone: Its antigen is as yet unknown.

No infections or other immune events were documented during collection. Method: immunoSEQ multiplex PCR; TCRdb's copy keeps in-frame clones and lacks some. The data hold approximately 140,000 clones, with about 86% observed a single time. The sequence derives from a person aged 18 to 75 in good health. The sample comprised blood.

The chain's CDR3 is CASSILDSLNTEAFF. CDR3 sequence (DNA): TGTGCCAGCAGTATTCTTGACAGCCTGAACACTGAAGCTTTCTTT. The V gene is TRBV6-1, the J gene TRBJ1-1; TRBD1 might be the D (5 bases). Germline V CDR1 and CDR2: MNHNS, SASEGT. V dropped 5 bases and J dropped 0 bases, with 13 bases sitting between them. This CDR3 is built from 15 residues.